The 19 T cell receptor beta chains below come from one sample, sequenced in a study of blood T cell repertoires in COVID-19. Assay: immunoSEQ multiplex PCR; the TCRdb copy retains only in-frame clones and omits some. This table holds roughly 250,000 clones, around 81% found once. Sequenced material: peripheral blood. These receptors were obtained from a woman aged 60-75 years with active or convalescent COVID-19.

Notes on this clone: A read error may account for a junction end that differs from germline. The chain carries TRBV2 and TRBJ1-2, with D unresolved. CDR1 SNHLY and CDR2 FYNNEI come from the germline V gene. This CDR3 region has 12 residues. CDR3 sequence (DNA): TGTGCCAGCAGGGGCGTGAACTTTGGCTACACCTTC. Its translation is CASRGVNFGYTF.

The chain carries TRBV30 and TRBJ2-7; TRBD2 matches 8 bases. CDR1 and CDR2 from the germline V gene are GTSNPN and SVGIG (reference sequence). The CDR3 has 13 residues. Trimming took 6 bases from V and 3 from J; bases not matched to a gene: 7. This chain's CDR3 is CACGKRGIYEQYF. CDR3 nucleotide sequence: TGTGCCTGCGGGAAGCGGGGGATCTACGAGCAGTACTTC.

Only one count was recorded for this clone. The chain joins TRBV7-9 to TRBJ2-7; 13 bases are shared with TRBD2. CDR3 length: 16 amino acids. The junction had 8 bases not matched to a gene; V was cut back by 5 bases and J by 4 bases. Germline values: CDR1 SEHNR, CDR2 FQNEAQ (reference sequence). In DNA form, the CDR3 reads TGTGCCAGCAGCATGCCCCGGACTAGCGGGGGATACGAGCAGTACTTC. Protein sequence: CASSMPRTSGGYEQYF.

The chain combines TRBV9 with TRBJ2-7; 8 positions match TRBD2. CDR3 length: 16 residues. The V gene's germline CDR1 is SGDLS and CDR2 YYNGEE. Losses at the gene ends were 0 bases for V and 1 base for J; bases not matched to a gene: 6. CDR3 DNA sequence: TGTGCCAGCAGCGTAGAGGCGGGGGGAGCGTCCTACGAGCAGTACTTC. Translating gives CASSVEAGGASYEQYF.

V gene TRBV11-2 combines with J gene TRBJ2-7, with 8 bases aligning to TRBD2. In germline, CDR1 is SGHAT, CDR2 FQNNGV. The CDR3 is 19 amino acids. V lost 2 bases, J lost 7 bases, and 22 bases stayed unmatched. CDR3 in amino acids: CASSLSLGSGGWSLREQYF. The CDR3, as DNA: TGTGCCAGCAGCTTAAGCCTAGGGAGCGGGGGATGGAGTTTAAGGGAGCAGTACTTC.

The sample holds one count of this clone. The chain uses TRBV3-1 (or the pseudogene TRBV3-2) and TRBJ2-1; 11 bases agree with TRBD2. Germline V gene data show CDR1 as LGHDT and CDR2 as YNNKEL (reference sequence). The junction had 4 bases not matched to a gene; V was cut back by 4 bases and J by 8 bases. The CDR3 contains 14 residues. The CDR3 bases are TGTGCCAGCAGCCTAGCGGGGGGGCCTTATGAGCAGTTCTTC. Translated: CASSLAGGPYEQFF.

This clone has a count of ten or more. This rearrangement joins TRBV10-2 to TRBJ2-1; TRBD1 aligns across 7 bases. This CDR3 spans 15 amino acids. V trimming: 3 bases; J trimming: 8 bases; junction bases outside the gene matches: 10. Germline assignment: CDR1 WSHSY and CDR2 SAAADI. The CDR3: CASSDGTGAGYEQFF. Written as DNA, the CDR3 is TGCGCCAGCAGTGATGGAACAGGGGCGGGTTATGAGCAGTTCTTC.

The chain joins TRBV5-4 to TRBJ1-2, with TRBD1 identical over 7 bases. V dropped 3 bases and J dropped 3; count of bases not matched to a gene: 5. Germline loops: CDR1 SGHNT, CDR2 YYREEE (reference sequence). The CDR3 consists of 14 residues. The chain's CDR3 is CASSSSGTDYGYTF. Written as DNA, the CDR3 is TGTGCCAGCAGCTCTTCCGGGACAGACTATGGCTACACCTTC.

The chain uses TRBV6-2 or TRBV6-3 and TRBJ2-3, with D maybe TRBD1 (6 bases). Germline V gene data show CDR1 as MNHEY and CDR2 as SVGEGT. The CDR3 is made up of 15 amino acids. The V and J ends lost 2 bases and 4 bases respectively, with 13 bases between them. The CDR3 DNA reads TGTGCCAGCAGTTACAGGGGGTTTCTCGCAGATACGCAGTATTTT. Translation: CASSYRGFLADTQYF.

This clone was detected once. V and J are TRBV5-1 and TRBJ1-6; 8 nucleotides line up with TRBD1. Germline trimming cut 5 bases from V and 7 bases from J; bases unmatched to any gene: 8. The CDR3 length is 15 residues. In germline, CDR1 is SGHRS, CDR2 YFSETQ. Written as DNA, the CDR3 is TGCGCCAGCAGATTCACGGACAGGGAGAATTCACCCCTCCACTTT. It encodes CASRFTDRENSPLHF. The variable domain in full, completed from reference TRBV5-1 and TRBJ1-6, reads KAGVTQTPRYLIKTRGQQVTLSCSPISGHRSVSWYQQTPGQGLQFLFEYFSETQRNKGNFPGRFSGRQFSNSRSEMNVSTLELGDSALYLCASRFTDRENSPLHFGNGTRLTVT.

Only a few counts were recorded for this clone. The rearrangement joins TRBV4-1 to TRBJ2-7, with 8 bases fitting TRBD1. Trimming cost V 4 bases and J 3 bases; bases outside gene matches: 2. The CDR3 length is 13 residues. The germline V gene encodes CDR1 MGHRA and CDR2 YSYEKL. The DNA of the CDR3 is TGCGCCAGCAGCCGAGGACAGGGCTACGAGCAGTACTTC. It encodes CASSRGQGYEQYF.

The J gene is TRBJ1-2, the V gene TRBV19, with D possibly being TRBD1 (6 bases). Germline CDR1 and CDR2: LNHDA and SQIVND (reference sequence). Trimming removed 7 bases at V and 0 bases at J, with 9 bases between. There are 13 residues in the CDR3. This CDR3 reads CASTGESNYGYTF. CDR3 in DNA: TGTGCCAGTACAGGGGAGTCTAACTATGGCTACACCTTC.

The chain has TRBV12-3 or TRBV12-4 and TRBJ2-7; D gene unclear. The ends were cut back, 5 bases at V and 2 bases at J, with 10 bases in the middle. CDR3 size: 13 residues. The CDR3 region is CASSPGSAYEQYF. CDR3 DNA: TGTGCCAGCAGTCCCGGGTCCGCCTACGAGCAGTACTTC.

The chain recombines TRBV4-3 with TRBJ1-2; tentatively, D is TRBD1 (5 bases). V was clipped by 0 bases and J by 2 bases, with 7 bases between them. This CDR3 has 14 residues. Germline loops: CDR1 LGHNA, CDR2 YSLEER. CDR3 loop: CASSQDRVNYGYTF. CDR3 sequence (DNA): TGCGCCAGCAGCCAAGACAGGGTCAACTATGGCTACACCTTC.

This chain links TRBV5-1 with TRBJ1-2; D ambiguous. This CDR3 region has 13 residues. Germline V CDR1 and CDR2: SGHRS, YFSETQ. Trimming took 3 bases from V and 5 from J, leaving 11 bases between them. CDR3 amino acids: CASSYVATYGYTF. The CDR3 bases are TGCGCCAGCAGCTACGTAGCGACATATGGCTACACCTTC.

This chain connects TRBV29-1 to TRBJ1-1; TRBD1 agrees at 7 bases. J gave up 0 bases and V 7 bases, and 2 bases lay outside the gene matches. The V gene's germline CDR1 is SQVTM and CDR2 ANQGSEA. This CDR3 is 12 amino acids long. CDR3 region: CSAGGVNTEAFF. CDR3 in DNA: TGCAGCGCAGGGGGGGTGAACACTGAAGCTTTCTTT.

As regards this clone: Mismatch with germline at one junction end may stem from a read error. The chain employs TRBV2 and TRBJ2-1; 10 nucleotides align to TRBD2. Germline CDR1 is SNHLY and CDR2 is FYNNEI. The CDR3 has 14 amino acids. The CDR3 here is CAGRDPAGGREQFF. CDR3 sequence (DNA): TGTGCCGGCAGGGACCCAGCGGGGGGGCGGGAGCAGTTCTTC.

This clone was seen a handful of times. The chain recombines TRBV10-3 with TRBJ1-2; a weak D match, TRBD1 (5 bases). Germline assignment: CDR1 ENHRY and CDR2 SYGVKD. V dropped 3 bases and J dropped 6 bases, with 14 bases sitting between them. This CDR3 spans 14 amino acids. As DNA, the CDR3 is TGTGCCATCAGTGACGGGCAGGGAATCGATGGCTACACCTTC. This encodes CAISDGQGIDGYTF.

This clone occurred a few times. The chain employs TRBV24-1 and TRBJ1-4; a weak D match, TRBD1 (6 bases). The CDR3 spans 19 residues. The germline V gene has CDR1 KGHDR and CDR2 SFDVKD. Trimming shortened V by 0 bases and J by 0 bases, and 16 bases separated the two germline ends. The chain's CDR3 is CATSDLHTGKEATNEKLFF. CDR3 coding DNA: TGTGCCACCAGTGATTTGCACACAGGGAAGGAAGCAACTAATGAAAAACTGTTTTTT.